Shown below are 31 T cell receptor beta chains from a single sample sequenced in a study of identifying expanded T cells in peripheral blood (dated by TCRdb to the late 2010s). Receptor amplification or capture employed the immunoSEQ multiplex PCR assay. Sourced from immuneACCESS, this table was stored by TCRdb with only in-frame sequences that have V and J called. A share of the clones is absent; for the studies checked, an unresolved V gene accounts for under half, and the remainder has no known explanation. Within this sample are under 150,000 clones, with 70% to 90% of them counted one time only. The ten largest clones add up to roughly 7.9% of the sample. Sample: blood. The receptors originated from a person aged 18 to 69 in good health.

This sequence joins TRBV2 and TRBJ1-4; perhaps TRBD1 as D (6 bases). The CDR3 has 12 residues. V lost 8 bases, J lost 5 bases, and 9 bases lay in between. CDR1 and CDR2 from the germline V gene are SNHLY and FYNNEI. Here the CDR3 reads CASGGTNEKLFF. DNA for the CDR3: TGTGCCAGCGGGGGGACAAATGAAAAACTGTTTTTT.

The chain carries TRBV19 and TRBJ2-1, with a tentative D call TRBD1 (5 bases). Germline V lookup: CDR1 LNHDA, CDR2 SQIVND (reference sequence). This CDR3 region has 14 residues. Trimming cost V 6 bases and J 5 bases, with 14 bases left between them. DNA for the CDR3: TGTGCCAGTAGAGGGGTCGCAGGGAACAATGAGCAGTTCTTC. It encodes CASRGVAGNNEQFF.

The chain employs TRBV10-1 and TRBJ1-1; D not resolved. Germline V lookup: CDR1 WNHNN, CDR2 SYGVQD (reference sequence). V shed 4 bases and J shed 1 base, with 7 bases lying between them. This CDR3 is 13 amino acids long. The CDR3 DNA reads as TGCGCCAGCAGTGCCAGTCCGAACACTGAAGCTTTCTTT. This codes for CASSASPNTEAFF.

The chain is built from TRBV29-1 and TRBJ1-4; possibly TRBD1 for D (5 bases). The CDR3 spans 15 residues. Germline V gene sequence: CDR1 SQVTM, CDR2 ANQGSEA. With 0 bases removed from V and 8 bases from J, the gap between germline ends came to 16 bases. For the CDR3, the DNA is TGCAGCGTTGAAGATCCCACAGGAAGATGGGAAAAACTGTTTTTT. Protein: CSVEDPTGRWEKLFF.

The chain employs TRBV5-1 and TRBJ2-2; D possibly corresponds to TRBD1 (6 bases). The ends were cut back, 7 bases at V and 1 base at J, with 20 bases in the middle. There are 17 residues in the CDR3. Germline V gene data show CDR1 as SGHRS and CDR2 as YFSETQ. The CDR3 DNA reads as TGCGCCAGCGCCTTGATACCGGGACAATTGAACACCGGGGAGCTGTTTTTT. This sequence encodes CASALIPGQLNTGELFF.

V gene TRBV11-2 combines with J gene TRBJ2-5; the match to TRBD2 covers 7 bases. V lost 5 bases and J lost 2; bases outside the gene matches: 5. This CDR3 comprises 14 residues. CDR1 is SGHAT, CDR2 FQNNGV, per germline. The chain's CDR3 is CASSKGRVQETQYF. The CDR3 nucleotides read TGTGCCAGCAGCAAAGGGAGGGTACAAGAGACCCAGTACTTC.

The genes are TRBV6-5 and TRBJ1-2, with TRBD1 as a possible D gene (5 bases). Germline V CDR1 and CDR2: MNHEY, SVGAGI. The CDR3 spans 14 residues. Trimming pared 6 bases from V and 3 bases from J, leaving 14 bases between. This CDR3 reads CASRSGTEDYGYTF. CDR3 DNA: TGTGCCAGCAGAAGCGGGACTGAAGACTATGGCTACACCTTC.

This rearrangement joins TRBV11-2 to TRBJ2-2; TRBD1 might be the D (6 bases). This CDR3 spans 15 amino acids. V lost 8 bases and J 2 bases, leaving 15 bases between the germline ends. Germline CDR1 and CDR2: SGHAT and FQNNGV. The CDR3 sequence: CASEGGPINTGELFF. In DNA form, the CDR3 reads TGTGCCAGCGAAGGGGGACCGATAAACACCGGGGAGCTGTTTTTT. The complete variable domain, with remaining parts taken from reference TRBV11-2 and TRBJ2-2, reads EAGVAQSPRYKIIEKRQSVAFWCNPISGHATLYWYQQILGQGPKLLIQFQNNGVVDDSQLPKDRFSAERLKGVDSTLKIQPAKLEDSAVYLCASEGGPINTGELFFGEGSRLTVL.

This clone was seen more than once but under ten times. The genes are TRBV19 and TRBJ1-1, with a possible D match to TRBD1 (5 bases). Germline V lookup: CDR1 LNHDA, CDR2 SQIVND (reference sequence). This CDR3 has 15 residues. The V gene lost 2 bases and the J gene lost 2 bases, with 12 bases spanning the gap. DNA of the CDR3: TGTGCCAGTAGTATACGGCAGGACACCAACACTGAAGCTTTCTTT. Translated: CASSIRQDTNTEAFF.

The V call is TRBV6-5, the J call TRBJ1-1; 8 bases line up with TRBD1. The germline V gene has CDR1 MNHEY and CDR2 SVGAGI. This CDR3 contains 13 residues. J lost 10 bases, V lost 5 bases, and 9 bases had no gene match. As DNA, the CDR3 is TGTGCCAGCAGTGACCTAAGGACAGGGCTAGCTTTCTTT. It yields the protein CASSDLRTGLAFF.

The CDR3, as DNA: TGTGCCATCAGTGGGTCAGGGGGCTTTGGTAATGAAAAACTGTTTTTT. Translated: CAISGSGGFGNEKLFF. The rearrangement uses TRBV10-3 and TRBJ1-4; TRBD1 matches 8 bases. V shed 4 bases and J 4 bases; nucleotides not matched to a gene: 8. Germline lookup yields CDR1 ENHRY and CDR2 SYGVKD. The CDR3 is 16 amino acids.

This clone was seen a single time. The chain uses TRBV6-6 and TRBJ2-2; possibly TRBD1 for D (6 bases). CDR1 and CDR2 (germline): MNHNY, SVGAGI (reference sequence). V dropped 4 bases and J dropped 0 bases, with 9 bases sitting between them. The CDR3 runs to 15 residues. The CDR3: CASSLDSANTGELFF. CDR3 in DNA: TGTGCCAGCAGTTTGGACAGCGCGAACACCGGGGAGCTGTTTTTT.

The chain couples TRBV6-6 to TRBJ2-3; TRBD2 aligns across 7 bases. J lost 0 bases, V lost 3 bases, and 6 bases had no gene match. The CDR3 runs to 16 residues. Germline V CDR1 and CDR2: MNHNY, SVGAGI (reference sequence). DNA of the CDR3: TGTGCCAGCAGTTATGTTGCGGGGGAAAGCACAGATACGCAGTATTTT. Its protein product is CASSYVAGESTDTQYF.

V is TRBV5-5 and J is TRBJ2-5; no reliable D call. V was pared by 0 bases and J by 4 bases, with 4 bases between. The germline V gene encodes CDR1 SGHKS and CDR2 YYEKEE (reference sequence). CDR3 length: 12 residues. CDR3 protein: CASSLVLETQYF. In DNA, the CDR3 is TGTGCCAGCAGCTTGGTTCTAGAGACCCAGTACTTC.

This sequence joins TRBV5-8 and TRBJ2-2, with D unclear. CDR3 length: 13 amino acids. V lost 4 bases to trimming and J lost 0 bases, with 4 bases between them. Germline CDR1 reads SGHTS; CDR2 reads YDEGEE. This chain's CDR3 is CASSIPNTGELFF. The CDR3 DNA follows: TGTGCCAGCAGCATCCCGAACACCGGGGAGCTGTTTTTT.

This clone was seen a handful of times. The chain couples TRBV18 to TRBJ1-3; D not certain. Trimming stripped 5 bases from V and 0 bases from J, with 14 bases between. This CDR3 is built from 16 residues. Germline loops: CDR1 KGHSH, CDR2 LQKENI. The CDR3 sequence: CASSAVPGGSGNTIYF. Here the CDR3 DNA reads TGTGCCAGCTCAGCCGTTCCGGGAGGCTCTGGAAACACCATATATTTT.

This clone was seen more than once but under ten times. The chain couples TRBV18 to TRBJ2-1; D ambiguous. This CDR3 spans 15 amino acids. CDR1 KGHSH and CDR2 LQKENI come from the germline V gene. V gave up 0 bases and J gave up 5 bases, with 11 bases separating them. This CDR3 is CASSPPQASDNEQFF. As DNA, the CDR3 is TGTGCCAGCTCACCACCTCAAGCGTCAGACAATGAGCAGTTCTTC.

The genes are TRBV5-4 and TRBJ2-6; tentative D call: TRBD1 (5 bases). Trimming took 1 base from V and 0 from J, leaving 17 bases between them. This CDR3 is built from 19 residues. Germline V lookup: CDR1 SGHNT, CDR2 YYREEE (reference sequence). DNA of the CDR3: TGTGCCAGCAGCTTGTTTGGGGCAGGGCGCCTCTCTGGGGCCAACGTCCTGACTTTC. Amino acids: CASSLFGAGRLSGANVLTF.

This clone was found once. The chain joins TRBV18 to TRBJ1-5; the D is unclear. The CDR3 is 13 amino acids. Germline V CDR1 and CDR2: KGHSH, LQKENI. V was shortened by 3 bases and J by 3 bases, with 6 bases between the two germline ends. CDR3 loop: CASSPSNNQPQHF. DNA of the CDR3: TGTGCCAGCTCACCGTCAAACAATCAGCCCCAGCATTTT.

The V call is TRBV2, the J call TRBJ2-5, with D possibly matching TRBD1 (5 bases). The ends were cut back, 6 bases at V and 3 bases at J, with 14 bases in the middle. The germline gives CDR1 SNHLY, CDR2 FYNNEI. The CDR3 is 14 amino acids. The CDR3 sequence: CASRLRQTEETQYF. The CDR3 DNA reads TGTGCCAGCAGATTGAGACAGACAGAAGAGACCCAGTACTTC.

This chain links TRBV5-1 with TRBJ2-5, with 10 bases that match TRBD2. V gave up 4 bases and J gave up 1 base; unmatched junction bases: 7. Germline CDR1 and CDR2: SGHRS and YFSETQ. This CDR3 contains 16 residues. CDR3 protein: CASSPGTSVPQETQYF. The CDR3 nucleotides read TGCGCCAGCAGCCCCGGGACTAGCGTCCCCCAAGAGACCCAGTACTTC.

The gene calls are TRBV11-3 and TRBJ2-1; 9 positions agree with TRBD1. The CDR3 is 15 amino acids. V shed 1 base, J shed 5 bases, and the junction held 3 bases outside the gene matches. Germline V lookup: CDR1 SGHNT, CDR2 YENEEA. Here the CDR3 reads CASSLGTGADNEQFF. The CDR3 DNA follows: TGTGCCAGCAGCTTAGGGACAGGGGCAGACAATGAGCAGTTCTTC.

The chain employs TRBV2 and TRBJ2-5; D is unclear. V was shortened by 4 bases and J by 5 bases, with 5 bases between the two germline ends. The germline V gene encodes CDR1 SNHLY and CDR2 FYNNEI. The CDR3 length is 11 residues. The CDR3, as DNA: TGTGCCAGCAGTGGAGATGAGACCCAGTACTTC. Protein product: CASSGDETQYF.

The chain recombines TRBV18 with TRBJ2-3, with D possibly TRBD1 on 6 matching bases. Germline V lookup: CDR1 KGHSH, CDR2 LQKENI. The ends were cut back, 1 base at V and 3 bases at J, with 14 bases in the middle. CDR3 length: 16 residues. The CDR3: CASSPLGRGRTDTQYF. The CDR3 DNA reads TGTGCCAGCTCACCACTAGGCAGGGGAAGAACAGATACGCAGTATTTT.

This rearrangement joins TRBV13 to TRBJ2-7, with D maybe TRBD2 (5 bases). The CDR3 loop spans 12 amino acids. Germline CDR1 and CDR2: PRHDT and FYEKMQ (reference sequence). V lost 2 bases and J lost 6, with 8 bases in between. The CDR3 bases are TGTGCCAGCAGCTTAACTAGGACCGAGCAGTACTTC. As protein: CASSLTRTEQYF.

The V call is TRBV6-1, the J call TRBJ2-3; TRBD2 might be the D (5 bases). There are 16 residues in the CDR3. Germline V gene data show CDR1 as MNHNS and CDR2 as SASEGT. The V and J ends lost 3 bases and 0 bases respectively, with 13 bases between them. CDR3 coding DNA: TGTGCCAGCAGTGACCCGGGAAGTCCTAGCACAGATACGCAGTATTTT. It encodes CASSDPGSPSTDTQYF.

This chain uses TRBV28 with TRBJ2-1, with a tentative D call TRBD1 (5 bases). The CDR3 has 16 amino acids. CDR1 and CDR2 from the germline V gene are MDHEN and SYDVKM. V lost 2 bases and J lost 4, with 15 bases in between. CDR3 nucleotides: TGTGCCAGCAGTTTAGTTAATAGGGGTAGGTACAATGAGCAGTTCTTC. It encodes CASSLVNRGRYNEQFF.

V gene TRBV5-8 combines with J gene TRBJ2-1, with 7 bases lining up with TRBD2. This CDR3 is 15 amino acids long. From germline, CDR1 is SGHTS and CDR2 YDEGEE. V was clipped by 1 base and J by 4 bases; unmatched bases: 5. The CDR3 region is CASSLLGGSYNEQFF. The CDR3 nucleotides read TGTGCCAGCAGCTTGTTGGGGGGGTCGTACAATGAGCAGTTCTTC.

The chain couples TRBV13 to TRBJ1-6; no clear D. The CDR3 has 12 residues. The ends were cut back, 3 bases at V and 4 bases at J, with 1 base in the middle. Germline CDR1 PRHDT, CDR2 FYEKMQ (reference sequence). The CDR3 nucleotides are TGTGCCAGCAGCTTTTATAATTCACCCCTCCACTTT. It codes for CASSFYNSPLHF. Full variable domain (remainder filled in from reference TRBV13 and TRBJ1-6): AAGVIQSPRHLIKEKRETATLKCYPIPRHDTVYWYQQGPGQDPQFLISFYEKMQSDKGSIPDRFSAQQFSDYHSELNMSSLELGDSALYFCASSFYNSPLHFGNGTRLTVT.

Written as DNA, the CDR3 is TGCAGCGTTGAAACTAGCGGCACAGATACGCAGTATTTT. Amino acid sequence: CSVETSGTDTQYF. The chain carries TRBV29-1 and TRBJ2-3; 7 nucleotides line up with TRBD2. CDR1 is SQVTM and CDR2 is ANQGSEA in the germline V gene. The CDR3 contains 13 residues. V trimming: 2 bases; J trimming: 1 base; junction bases outside the gene matches: 0.

This clone was counted a single time. This sequence joins TRBV6-1 and TRBJ2-3, with 10 bases aligning to TRBD2. Germline V lookup: CDR1 MNHNS, CDR2 SASEGT. The J segment lost 1 base and the V segment lost 6 bases, leaving 4 bases of the junction unmatched. CDR3 length: 15 amino acids. The CDR3 is CASSRLAGGTDTQYF. For the CDR3, the DNA is TGTGCCAGCAGCCGTCTAGCGGGGGGCACAGATACGCAGTATTTT.